These 19 T cell receptor beta chains originate from one sample sequenced in a study of T cell responses to AZD1222 COVID-19 vaccine. Sequenced by immunoSEQ multiplex PCR; TCRdb stores in-frame clones only, minus some. Among about 180,000 clones listed, around nine tenths were seen once. The material sequenced was peripheral blood, taken 28 days after the second AZD1222 dose. Source of these receptors: an adult who received the AZD1222 COVID-19 vaccine.

The CDR3, as DNA: TGTGCCAGCAGCTTGGGCACCCTCGGTGAACTGTTTTTT. Its protein is CASSLGTLGELFF. This chain joins TRBV5-8 and TRBJ1-4; D remains ambiguous. Germline-derived CDR1 and CDR2 are SGHTS and YDEGEE. The CDR3 consists of 13 residues. Trimming pared 0 bases from V and 12 bases from J, leaving 12 bases between.

The gene calls are TRBV15 and TRBJ2-1, with D maybe TRBD2 (6 bases). Per the germline V gene, CDR1 is LNHNV and CDR2 is YYDKDF (reference sequence). CDR3 length: 18 residues. Between the trimmed V and J ends, which lost 0 bases and 3 bases, there was a span of 18 bases. CDR3 in amino acids: CATSRDPPGTSFYNEQFF. CDR3 in DNA: TGTGCCACCAGCAGAGATCCCCCCGGGACTTCGTTCTACAATGAGCAGTTCTTC.

The CDR3 DNA reads as TGTGCCAGTAGTTCTGACGAATATGGCTACACCTTC. This sequence encodes CASSSDEYGYTF. The chain recombines TRBV19 with TRBJ1-2, with D unclear. V was shortened by 5 bases and J by 5 bases, with 9 bases between the two germline ends. The CDR3 is 12 residues long. Germline V gene data show CDR1 as LNHDA and CDR2 as SQIVND (reference sequence). Together with reference TRBV19 and TRBJ1-2, the CDR3 gives the full variable domain: DGGITQSPKYLFRKEGQNVTLSCEQNLNHDAMYWYRQDPGQGLRLIYYSQIVNDFQKGDIAEGYSVSREKKESFPLTVTSAQKNPTAFYLCASSSDEYGYTFGSGTRLTVV.

The rearrangement uses TRBV24-1 and TRBJ2-5; 9 bases align to TRBD2. CDR1 and CDR2 (germline): KGHDR, SFDVKD. This CDR3 is built from 15 residues. The V and J ends lost 3 bases and 4 bases, in that order; junction bases with no gene match: 5. The CDR3 sequence: CATSDVAGAGETQYF. CDR3 DNA: TGTGCCACCAGTGATGTAGCGGGAGCCGGAGAGACCCAGTACTTC.

The V gene is TRBV9, the J gene TRBJ1-3, with a weak D call TRBD1 (5 bases). The CDR3 loop spans 15 amino acids. V was trimmed by 4 bases and J by 0 bases, leaving 11 bases between them. Germline CDR1 reads SGDLS; CDR2 reads YYNGEE. Here the CDR3 DNA reads TGTGCCAGCAGCCCAGACAGTTACTCTGGAAACACCATATATTTT. This gives the protein CASSPDSYSGNTIYF.

The chain links TRBV9 to TRBJ2-5; D possibly corresponds to TRBD1 (5 bases). V gave up 4 bases and J gave up 4 bases, with 17 bases separating them. This CDR3 is 15 amino acids long. Germline values: CDR1 SGDLS, CDR2 YYNGEE. The CDR3: CASSQGAGRGETQYF. CDR3 in DNA: TGTGCCAGCAGCCAAGGGGCAGGTAGGGGAGAGACCCAGTACTTC.

In the case of this clone: The sample carries other DNA sequences with the same CDR3. J is TRBJ2-7 and V is TRBV18, with a possible D match to TRBD2 (5 bases). CDR3 size: 13 residues. V was shortened by 3 bases and J by 1 base, with 7 bases between the two germline ends. Germline-derived CDR1 and CDR2 are KGHSH and LQKENI. DNA of the CDR3: TGTGCCAGCTCACCGAGGGAGTCCTACGAGCAGTACTTC. Translation: CASSPRESYEQYF.

The V and J genes are TRBV24-1 and TRBJ2-5, with D possibly TRBD1 on 6 matching bases. This CDR3 has 13 residues. V gave up 6 bases and J gave up 1 base, with 8 bases separating them. From germline, CDR1 is KGHDR and CDR2 SFDVKD. The CDR3 region is CATSRTVQETQYF. CDR3 nucleotides: TGTGCCACCAGTCGGACAGTCCAAGAGACCCAGTACTTC.

V and J are TRBV30 and TRBJ1-1; 8 bases agree with TRBD1. The CDR3 spans 15 residues. Germline loops: CDR1 GTSNPN, CDR2 SVGIG (reference sequence). V gave up 0 bases and J gave up 7 bases; unmatched junction bases: 10. Here the CDR3 DNA reads TGTGCCTGGAGTGTAGGAGGGGCAGGGGGCCTTGAAGCTTTCTTT. Translation: CAWSVGGAGGLEAFF.

The chain links TRBV6-5 to TRBJ2-5; the D is unclear. Per the germline V gene, CDR1 is MNHEY and CDR2 is SVGAGI. The V end lost 7 bases, the J end lost 3 bases, and 9 bases lay between the germline ends. This CDR3 region has 12 residues. CDR3 bases: TGTGCCAGCACCGTAGGAGAAGAGACCCAGTACTTC. This codes for CASTVGEETQYF.

The chain is built from TRBV7-2 and TRBJ2-3; TRBD2 might be the D (6 bases). The CDR3 sequence is 17 residues long. CDR1 is SGHTA and CDR2 is FQGNSA in the germline V gene. Trimming stripped 1 base from V and 2 bases from J, with 16 bases between. CDR3 nucleotide sequence: TGTGCCAGCAGCTTAGGGTTTTGGGCTAGCGACACAGATACGCAGTATTTT. Its protein product is CASSLGFWASDTDTQYF. The full variable domain, in which reference TRBV7-2 and TRBJ2-3 provide the parts outside the CDR3, is GAGVSQSPSNKVTEKGKDVELRCDPISGHTALYWYRQSLGQGLEFLIYFQGNSAPDKSGLPSDRFSAERTGGSVSTLTIQRTQQEDSAVYLCASSLGFWASDTDTQYFGPGTRLTVL.

This clone occurred a few times. V gene TRBV28 combines with J gene TRBJ1-1, with D possibly TRBD1 on 6 matching bases. The V gene's germline CDR1 is MDHEN and CDR2 SYDVKM. V was pared by 6 bases and J by 4 bases, with 9 bases between. This CDR3 has 12 residues. The CDR3 DNA reads as TGTGCCAGCAGGAGGGGGGTCACTGAAGCTTTCTTT. As protein: CASRRGVTEAFF.

The V and J genes are TRBV2 and TRBJ2-5, with D hard to call. The CDR3 is 12 amino acids. CDR1 and CDR2 (germline): SNHLY, FYNNEI. V lost 3 bases and J lost 1, with 3 bases in between. CDR3 region: CASSDSQETQYF. CDR3 nucleotides: TGTGCCAGCAGTGACAGCCAAGAGACCCAGTACTTC.

CDR3 protein: CASKEDRGKTEAFF. The CDR3, as DNA: TGTGCCAGCAAGGAGGACAGGGGAAAAACTGAAGCTTTCTTT. The chain couples TRBV27 to TRBJ1-1, with TRBD1 matching over 9 bases. V dropped 7 bases and J dropped 5; count of bases not matched to a gene: 8. The length of the CDR3 is 14 residues. Germline CDR1 and CDR2: MNHEY and SMNVEV (reference sequence).

The J gene is TRBJ2-2, the V gene TRBV19, with 11 nucleotides matching TRBD1. This CDR3 has 19 amino acids. V lost 5 bases to trimming and J lost 6 bases; unmatched junction nucleotides: 17. Germline CDR1 and CDR2: LNHDA and SQIVND (reference sequence). The CDR3 loop reads CASSAKLGQGAVRAGELFF. The CDR3 DNA reads as TGTGCCAGTAGTGCGAAACTAGGACAGGGGGCGGTGAGAGCCGGGGAGCTGTTTTTT.

This chain joins TRBV4-3 and TRBJ2-2; TRBD1 matches at 9 bases. The germline V gene has CDR1 LGHNA and CDR2 YSLEER. This CDR3 has 15 residues. With V trimmed by 3 bases and J by 5 bases, 4 bases remained unmatched. DNA for the CDR3: TGCGCCAGCAGCCATGACAGGGGGGGTACCGGGGAGCTGTTTTTT. Translated: CASSHDRGGTGELFF.

The chain links TRBV30 to TRBJ1-3; TRBD1 is a possible D gene (5 bases). This CDR3 is built from 14 residues. Trimming shortened V by 6 bases and J by 0 bases, and 12 bases separated the two germline ends. Germline assignment: CDR1 GTSNPN and CDR2 SVGIG (reference sequence). The CDR3 nucleotides read TGTGCCTGTTCCAGGGAGAGCTCTGGAAACACCATATATTTT. It translates to CACSRESSGNTIYF.

This sequence joins TRBV19 and TRBJ2-7; 9 bases are shared with TRBD1. This CDR3 contains 16 residues. J was trimmed by 2 bases and V by 5 bases; bases with no gene match: 10. Germline lookup yields CDR1 LNHDA and CDR2 SQIVND (reference sequence). CDR3 sequence: CASSARGGQGAYEQYF. As DNA, the CDR3 is TGTGCCAGTAGTGCCCGTGGGGGACAGGGTGCCTACGAGCAGTACTTC.

The V and J genes are TRBV5-1 and TRBJ2-6; D may correspond to TRBD1 or TRBD2 (5 bases each). The CDR3 runs 15 residues. Germline V lookup: CDR1 SGHRS, CDR2 YFSETQ. Trimming removed 3 bases at V and 0 bases at J, with 7 bases between. The chain's CDR3 is CASSSGTSGANVLTF. The CDR3 DNA reads as TGCGCCAGCAGCTCCGGGACCTCTGGGGCCAACGTCCTGACTTTC.